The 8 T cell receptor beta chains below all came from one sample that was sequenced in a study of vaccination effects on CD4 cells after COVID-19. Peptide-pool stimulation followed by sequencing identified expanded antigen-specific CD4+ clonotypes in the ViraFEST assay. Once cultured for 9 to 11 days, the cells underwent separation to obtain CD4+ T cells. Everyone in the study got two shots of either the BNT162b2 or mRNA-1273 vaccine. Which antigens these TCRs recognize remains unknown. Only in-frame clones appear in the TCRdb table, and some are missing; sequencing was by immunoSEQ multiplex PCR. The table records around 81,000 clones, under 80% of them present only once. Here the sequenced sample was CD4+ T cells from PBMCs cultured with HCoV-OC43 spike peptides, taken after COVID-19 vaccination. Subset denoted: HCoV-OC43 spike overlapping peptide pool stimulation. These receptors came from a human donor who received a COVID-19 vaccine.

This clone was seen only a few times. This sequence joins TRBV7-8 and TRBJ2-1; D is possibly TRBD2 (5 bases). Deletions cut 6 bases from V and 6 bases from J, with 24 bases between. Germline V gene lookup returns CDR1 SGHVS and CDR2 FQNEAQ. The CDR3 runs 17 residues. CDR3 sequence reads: CASRPGRTSLIGNEQFF. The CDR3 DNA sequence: TGTGCCAGCAGACCCGGCCGGACTTCGCTTATAGGCAATGAGCAGTTCTTC. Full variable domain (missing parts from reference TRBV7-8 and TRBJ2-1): GAGVSQSPRYKVAKRGQDVALRCDPISGHVSLFWYQQALGQGPEFLTYFQNEAQLDKSGLPSDRFFAERPEGSVSTLKIQRTQQEDSAVYLCASRPGRTSLIGNEQFFGPGTRLTVL.

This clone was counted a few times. CDR3 sequence (DNA): TGTGCCAGCTCCTCCGGGGGCCCTGGAAACACCATATATTTT. It yields the protein CASSSGGPGNTIYF. The chain couples TRBV18 to TRBJ1-3; D perhaps matches TRBD1 (6 bases). Germline CDR1 KGHSH, CDR2 LQKENI. The V gene lost 6 bases and the J gene lost 2 bases, with 11 bases spanning the gap. CDR3 size: 14 residues.

This CDR3 is CASSYTTGGGEAFF. The CDR3 DNA follows: TGTGCCAGCAGTTACACAACAGGGGGCGGTGAAGCTTTCTTT. This chain joins TRBV6-6 and TRBJ1-1, with TRBD1 matching 9 bases. Trimming at V came to 2 bases and at J to 7 bases, leaving 5 bases not matched to a gene. This CDR3 is built from 14 residues. The germline V gene encodes CDR1 MNHNY and CDR2 SVGAGI (reference sequence).

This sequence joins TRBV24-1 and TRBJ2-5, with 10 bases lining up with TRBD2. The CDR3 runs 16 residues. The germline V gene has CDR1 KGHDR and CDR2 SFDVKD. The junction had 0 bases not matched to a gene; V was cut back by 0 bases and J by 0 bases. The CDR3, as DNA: TGTGCCACCAGTGATTTGACTAGCGGGGACCAAGAGACCCAGTACTTC. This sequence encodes CATSDLTSGDQETQYF.

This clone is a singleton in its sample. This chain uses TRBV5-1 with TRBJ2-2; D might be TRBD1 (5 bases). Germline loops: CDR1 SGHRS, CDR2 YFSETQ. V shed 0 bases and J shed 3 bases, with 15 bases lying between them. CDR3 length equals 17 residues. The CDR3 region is CASSLAVQGRYTGELFF. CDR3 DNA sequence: TGCGCCAGCAGCTTGGCCGTGCAGGGTAGATACACCGGGGAGCTGTTTTTT.

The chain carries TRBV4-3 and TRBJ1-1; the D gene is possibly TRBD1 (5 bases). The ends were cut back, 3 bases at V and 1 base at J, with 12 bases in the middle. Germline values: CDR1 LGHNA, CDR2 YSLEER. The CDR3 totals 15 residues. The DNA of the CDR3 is TGCGCCAGCAGCCATCACGGGAGGGGGAACACTGAAGCTTTCTTT. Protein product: CASSHHGRGNTEAFF.

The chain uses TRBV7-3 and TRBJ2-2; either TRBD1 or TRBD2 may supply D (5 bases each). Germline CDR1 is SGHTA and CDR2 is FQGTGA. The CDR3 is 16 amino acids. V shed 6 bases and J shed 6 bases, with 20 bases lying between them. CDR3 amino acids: CASSTPGTSGAGELFF. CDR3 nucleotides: TGTGCCAGCAGTACTCCCGGGACCTCCGGCGCCGGGGAGCTGTTTTTT.

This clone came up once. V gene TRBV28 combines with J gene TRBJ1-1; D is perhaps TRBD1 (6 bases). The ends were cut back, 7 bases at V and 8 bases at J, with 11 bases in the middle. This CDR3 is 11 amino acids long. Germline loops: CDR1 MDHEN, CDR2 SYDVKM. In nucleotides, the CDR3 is TGTGCCAGCATTTGGAGGGGGGAAGCTTTCTTT. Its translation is CASIWRGEAFF.